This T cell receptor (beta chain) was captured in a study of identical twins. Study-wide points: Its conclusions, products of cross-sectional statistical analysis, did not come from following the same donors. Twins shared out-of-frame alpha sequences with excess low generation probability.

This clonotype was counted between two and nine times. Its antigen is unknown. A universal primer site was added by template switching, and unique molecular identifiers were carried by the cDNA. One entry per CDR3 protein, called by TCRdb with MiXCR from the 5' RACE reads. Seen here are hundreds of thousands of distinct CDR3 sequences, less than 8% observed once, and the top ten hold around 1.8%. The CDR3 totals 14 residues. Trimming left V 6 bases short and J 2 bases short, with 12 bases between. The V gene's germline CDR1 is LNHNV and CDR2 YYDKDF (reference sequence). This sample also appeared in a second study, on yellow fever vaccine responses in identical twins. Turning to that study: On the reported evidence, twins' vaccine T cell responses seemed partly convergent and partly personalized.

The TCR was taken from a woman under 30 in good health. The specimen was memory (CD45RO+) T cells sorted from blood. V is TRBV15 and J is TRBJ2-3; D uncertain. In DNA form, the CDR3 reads TGTGCCACCAGGGTTAACGAAGCCACAGATACGCAGTATTTT. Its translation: CATRVNEATDTQYF.